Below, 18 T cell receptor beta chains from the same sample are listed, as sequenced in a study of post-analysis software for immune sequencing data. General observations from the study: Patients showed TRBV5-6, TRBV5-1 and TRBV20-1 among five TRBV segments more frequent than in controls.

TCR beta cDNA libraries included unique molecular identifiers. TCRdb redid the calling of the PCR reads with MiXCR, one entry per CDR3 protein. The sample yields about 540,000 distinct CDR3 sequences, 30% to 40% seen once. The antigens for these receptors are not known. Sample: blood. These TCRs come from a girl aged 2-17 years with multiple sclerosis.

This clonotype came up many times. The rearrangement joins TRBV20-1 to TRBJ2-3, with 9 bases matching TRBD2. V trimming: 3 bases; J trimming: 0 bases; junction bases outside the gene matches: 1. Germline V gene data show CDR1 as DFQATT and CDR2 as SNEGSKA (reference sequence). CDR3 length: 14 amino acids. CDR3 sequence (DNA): TGCAGTGCTAGGACTAGCGGAAGCACAGATACGCAGTATTTT. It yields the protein CSARTSGSTDTQYF.

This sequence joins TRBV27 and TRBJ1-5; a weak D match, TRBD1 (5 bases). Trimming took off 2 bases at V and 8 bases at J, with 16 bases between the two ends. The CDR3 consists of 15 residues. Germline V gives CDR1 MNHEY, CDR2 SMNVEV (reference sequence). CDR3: CASSLQGPPNKPQHF. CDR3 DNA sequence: TGTGCCAGCAGTTTACAGGGTCCCCCTAATAAGCCCCAGCATTTT.

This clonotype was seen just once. The CDR3 bases are TGCGCCAGCAGCCCCCCTGGGAGCGAGAACACCGGGGAGCTGTTTTTT. Protein sequence: CASSPPGSENTGELFF. The rearrangement uses TRBV5-1 and TRBJ2-2, with a weak D call TRBD2 (5 bases). V was pared by 4 bases and J by 1 base, with 14 bases between. CDR1 and CDR2 from the germline V gene are SGHRS and YFSETQ. The CDR3 has 16 amino acids.

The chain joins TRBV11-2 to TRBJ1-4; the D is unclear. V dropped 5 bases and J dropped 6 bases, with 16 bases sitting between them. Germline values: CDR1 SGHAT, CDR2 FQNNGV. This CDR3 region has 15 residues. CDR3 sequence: CASSVSSRGDEKLFF. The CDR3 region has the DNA TGTGCCAGCAGCGTCTCGAGCCGCGGGGATGAAAAACTGTTTTTT.

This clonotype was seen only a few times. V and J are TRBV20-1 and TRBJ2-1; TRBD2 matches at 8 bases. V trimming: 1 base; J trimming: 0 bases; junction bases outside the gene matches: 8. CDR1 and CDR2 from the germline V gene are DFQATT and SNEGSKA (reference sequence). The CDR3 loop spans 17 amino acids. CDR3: CSARVLAGLSSYNEQFF. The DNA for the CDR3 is TGCAGTGCTAGAGTCCTAGCGGGCCTGAGCTCCTACAATGAGCAGTTCTTC.

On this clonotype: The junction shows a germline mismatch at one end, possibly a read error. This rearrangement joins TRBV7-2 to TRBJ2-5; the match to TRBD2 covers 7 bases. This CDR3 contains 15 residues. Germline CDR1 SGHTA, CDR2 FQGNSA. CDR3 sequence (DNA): TGTGCCTGCAGTTTAGGACTAGGGGTTGGAGAGACCCAGTACTTC. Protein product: CACSLGLGVGETQYF.

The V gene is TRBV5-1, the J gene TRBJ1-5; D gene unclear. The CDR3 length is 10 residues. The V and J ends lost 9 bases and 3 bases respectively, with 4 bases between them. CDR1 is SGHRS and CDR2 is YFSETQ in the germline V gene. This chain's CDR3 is CAIFNQPQHF. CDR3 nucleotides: TGCGCCATCTTCAATCAGCCCCAGCATTTT.

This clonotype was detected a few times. The CDR3 loop reads CASSSRLAGGYEQYF. The CDR3 DNA is TGCGCCAGCAGCTCTCGACTAGCTGGGGGCTACGAGCAGTACTTC. The J gene is TRBJ2-7, the V gene TRBV5-1, with TRBD2 matching 7 bases. The germline gives CDR1 SGHRS, CDR2 YFSETQ. The CDR3 runs 15 residues. Unmatched junction bases numbered 9, after V lost 3 bases and J lost 3 bases.

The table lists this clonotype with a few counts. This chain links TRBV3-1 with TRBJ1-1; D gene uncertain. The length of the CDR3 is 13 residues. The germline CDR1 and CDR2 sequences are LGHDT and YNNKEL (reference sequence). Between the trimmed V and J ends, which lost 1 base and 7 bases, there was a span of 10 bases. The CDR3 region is CASSQGVTGEAFF. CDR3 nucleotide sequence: TGTGCCAGCAGCCAAGGGGTGACGGGTGAAGCTTTCTTT.

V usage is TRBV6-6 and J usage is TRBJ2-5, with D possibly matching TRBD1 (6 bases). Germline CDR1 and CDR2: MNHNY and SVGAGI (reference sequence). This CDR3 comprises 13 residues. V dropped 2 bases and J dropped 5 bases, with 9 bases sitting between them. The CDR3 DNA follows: TGTGCCAGCAGTTACAGGGGGTGGGAGACCCAGTACTTC. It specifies CASSYRGWETQYF.

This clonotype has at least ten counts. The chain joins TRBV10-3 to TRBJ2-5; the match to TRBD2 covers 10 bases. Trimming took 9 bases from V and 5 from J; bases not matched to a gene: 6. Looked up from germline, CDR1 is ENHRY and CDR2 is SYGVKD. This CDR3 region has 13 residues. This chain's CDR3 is CAISLAGRETQYF. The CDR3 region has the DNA TGTGCCATTTCACTAGCGGGGAGGGAGACCCAGTACTTC.

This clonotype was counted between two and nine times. DNA for the CDR3: TGTGCCAGCAGCCCACGGACAGGGACAGTATTGACCTACGAGCAGTACTTC. This encodes CASSPRTGTVLTYEQYF. This chain links TRBV7-2 with TRBJ2-7; 8 nucleotides agree with TRBD1. Germline trimming cut 5 bases from V and 2 bases from J; bases unmatched to any gene: 14. Germline CDR1 and CDR2: SGHTA and FQGNSA. This CDR3 contains 17 residues.

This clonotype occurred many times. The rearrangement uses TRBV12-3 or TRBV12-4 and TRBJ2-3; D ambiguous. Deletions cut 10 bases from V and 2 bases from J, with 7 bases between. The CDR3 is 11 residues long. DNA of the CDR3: TGTGCCACCAAATACACAGATACGCAGTATTTT. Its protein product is CATKYTDTQYF.

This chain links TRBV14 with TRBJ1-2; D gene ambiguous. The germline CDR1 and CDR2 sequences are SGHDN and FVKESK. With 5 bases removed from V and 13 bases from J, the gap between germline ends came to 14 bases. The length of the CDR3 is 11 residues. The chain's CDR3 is CASSARTIPTF. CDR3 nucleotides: TGTGCCAGCAGCGCGAGAACGATCCCCACCTTC. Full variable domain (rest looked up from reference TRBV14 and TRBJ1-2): EAGVTQFPSHSVIEKGQTVTLRCDPISGHDNLYWYRRVMGKEIKFLLHFVKESKQDESGMPNNRFLAERTGGTYSTLKVQPAELEDSGVYFCASSARTIPTFGSGTRLTVV.

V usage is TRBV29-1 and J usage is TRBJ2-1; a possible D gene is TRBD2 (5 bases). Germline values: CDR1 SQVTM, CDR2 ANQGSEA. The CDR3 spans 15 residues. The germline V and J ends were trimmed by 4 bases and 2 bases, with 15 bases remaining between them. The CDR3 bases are TGCAGCGTTGTTCGAGGACTCCAAACCTACAATGAGCAGTTCTTC. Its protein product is CSVVRGLQTYNEQFF.

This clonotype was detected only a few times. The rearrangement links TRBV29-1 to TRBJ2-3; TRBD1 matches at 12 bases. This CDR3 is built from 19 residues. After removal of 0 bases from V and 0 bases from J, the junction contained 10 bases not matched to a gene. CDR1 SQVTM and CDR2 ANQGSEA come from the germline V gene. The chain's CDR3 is CSVEEAWGQGAPSTDTQYF. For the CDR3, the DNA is TGCAGCGTTGAAGAGGCTTGGGGACAGGGGGCTCCTAGCACAGATACGCAGTATTTT.

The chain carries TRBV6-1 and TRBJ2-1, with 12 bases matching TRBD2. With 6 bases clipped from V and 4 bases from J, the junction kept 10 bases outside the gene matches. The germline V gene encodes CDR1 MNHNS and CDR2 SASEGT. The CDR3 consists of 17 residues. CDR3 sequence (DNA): TGTGCCAGCAGGGGAAGGCGGCTAGCGGGGGGGTACAATGAGCAGTTCTTC. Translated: CASRGRRLAGGYNEQFF.

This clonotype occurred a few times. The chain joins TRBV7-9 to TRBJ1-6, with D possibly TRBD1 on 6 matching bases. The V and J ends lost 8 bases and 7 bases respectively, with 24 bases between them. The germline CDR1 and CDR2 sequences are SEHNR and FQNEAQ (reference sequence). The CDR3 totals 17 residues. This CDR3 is CASGVSHGGPENSPLHF. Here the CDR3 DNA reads TGTGCCAGCGGAGTTTCCCACGGGGGGCCTGAAAATTCACCCCTCCACTTT.